The 17 T cell receptor beta chains listed next were all sequenced from one sample in a study of regulatory T cells in long-lasting Graves disease. Sample time point: persistent/refractory GD, antithyroid drugs over 5 years with positive TRAb. After RNA was extracted from PBMCs, the TCR library was made from it. Investigators prepared the TCR beta libraries by applying iRepertoire HTBI primers and Arm-PCR of CDR3 regions. TCRdb reanalysed the multiplex PCR reads using MiXCR and keeps one entry per CDR3 protein. Of around 400,000 distinct CDR3 sequences listed, around 24% are singletons. The sample was peripheral blood mononuclear cells (PBMCs), taken when the disease was refractory, from a patient treated with antithyroid drugs. The receptor set was obtained from a female donor with Graves disease.

This clonotype has a handful of counts. This rearrangement joins TRBV9 to TRBJ1-1; D ambiguous. Germline values: CDR1 SGDLS, CDR2 YYNGEE. The CDR3 is 13 amino acids. V lost 2 bases to trimming and J lost 6 bases, with 11 bases between them. The CDR3 sequence: CASSVDLGAEAFF. The CDR3 DNA is TGTGCCAGCAGCGTGGATTTGGGAGCTGAAGCTTTCTTT.

This clonotype was counted at least ten times. V and J are TRBV2 and TRBJ2-5; D assignment may be TRBD1 or TRBD2 (5 bases each). This CDR3 is built from 14 residues. Germline V gene lookup returns CDR1 SNHLY and CDR2 FYNNEI. Trimming cost V 4 bases and J 4 bases, with 13 bases left between them. CDR3 sequence reads: CASSATGGGETQYF. CDR3 DNA: TGTGCCAGCAGTGCGACCGGTGGGGGAGAGACCCAGTACTTC.

This clonotype was observed at least ten times. The gene calls are TRBV6-1 and TRBJ2-2; the D is unclear. CDR3 length: 11 amino acids. In germline, CDR1 is MNHNS, CDR2 SASEGT. Trimming removed 3 bases at V and 5 bases at J, with 1 base between. CDR3 nucleotide sequence: TGTGCCAGCAGTGAGACCGGGGAGCTGTTTTTT. The encoded protein is CASSETGELFF.

This clonotype was seen more than once but under ten times. The V gene is TRBV12-3 or TRBV12-4, the J gene TRBJ2-2, with D perhaps matching TRBD1 (5 bases). This CDR3 is built from 14 residues. V lost 2 bases, J lost 5 bases, and 9 bases lay in between. The DNA of the CDR3 is TGTGCCAGCAGTTTACTAGGGGCGACCGGGGAGCTGTTTTTT. Amino acids: CASSLLGATGELFF.

This clonotype was recorded a few times. This chain joins TRBV7-9 and TRBJ2-1; tentatively, D is TRBD2 (6 bases). This CDR3 has 14 amino acids. The germline gives CDR1 SEHNR, CDR2 FQNEAQ (reference sequence). Trimming shortened V by 5 bases and J by 7 bases, and 15 bases separated the two germline ends. The CDR3 here is CASSLASVFNEQFF. The CDR3 region has the DNA TGTGCCAGCAGCCTCGCTAGCGTTTTTAATGAGCAGTTCTTC.

This clonotype has at least ten counts. The chain employs TRBV28 and TRBJ1-2, with D possibly being TRBD1 (5 bases). CDR1 is MDHEN, CDR2 SYDVKM, per germline. The V and J ends lost 3 bases and 8 bases respectively, with 19 bases between them. The CDR3 loop spans 15 amino acids. This CDR3 is CASSLDRQGLLGYTF. The CDR3 bases are TGTGCCAGCAGTTTGGATCGTCAGGGTTTACTAGGCTACACCTTC.

This chain uses TRBV20-1 with TRBJ2-1; 8 bases align to TRBD2. The germline gives CDR1 DFQATT, CDR2 SNEGSKA (reference sequence). The V segment lost 4 bases and the J segment 3 bases; nucleotides outside the gene matches: 8. This CDR3 contains 15 residues. The CDR3 spells CSAKTSGGFYNEQFF. The CDR3 nucleotides read TGCAGTGCTAAAACATCGGGAGGGTTCTACAATGAGCAGTTCTTC.

The V gene is TRBV9, the J gene TRBJ2-5, with D perhaps TRBD1 (5 bases). The CDR3 loop spans 14 amino acids. The germline gives CDR1 SGDLS, CDR2 YYNGEE. V was trimmed by 0 bases and J by 5 bases, leaving 11 bases between them. CDR3 residues: CASSVEGKGETQYF. In DNA, the CDR3 is TGTGCCAGCAGCGTAGAGGGGAAGGGGGAGACCCAGTACTTC.

This clonotype was counted only a few times. J is TRBJ2-4 and V is TRBV7-2; no clear D gene. V was pared by 2 bases and J by 8 bases, with 4 bases between. The CDR3 is made up of 11 amino acids. Germline assignment: CDR1 SGHTA and CDR2 FQGNSA. CDR3 protein: CASSLLDIQYF. CDR3 nucleotide sequence: TGTGCCAGCAGCTTATTGGACATTCAGTACTTC.

This clonotype was counted a few times. The V gene is TRBV27, the J gene TRBJ2-5; D perhaps matches TRBD2 (5 bases). Germline CDR1 and CDR2: MNHEY and SMNVEV (reference sequence). The CDR3 has 12 amino acids. Trimming removed 3 bases at V and 6 bases at J, with 8 bases between. The CDR3 DNA follows: TGTGCCAGCAGTTTTTCTAGCCAGACCCAGTACTTC. This translates into CASSFSSQTQYF.

The rearrangement links TRBV7-2 to TRBJ2-1, with 10 bases aligning to TRBD2. After removal of 4 bases from V and 7 bases from J, the junction contained 10 bases not matched to a gene. The CDR3 runs to 16 residues. Per the germline V gene, CDR1 is SGHTA and CDR2 is FQGNSA. As DNA, the CDR3 is TGTGCCAGCAGCTCCTCCGGGACTAGCGTCTGGAATGAGCAGTTCTTC. This translates into CASSSSGTSVWNEQFF.

At least ten counts were recorded for this clonotype. This rearrangement joins TRBV28 to TRBJ2-5, with 10 bases lining up with TRBD2. The CDR3 is made up of 16 amino acids. Germline values: CDR1 MDHEN, CDR2 SYDVKM. V trimming: 5 bases; J trimming: 4 bases; junction bases outside the gene matches: 10. The CDR3 sequence is CASSGGAGGPGETQYF. CDR3 nucleotide sequence: TGTGCCAGCAGTGGGGGAGCGGGAGGGCCGGGAGAGACCCAGTACTTC.

As regards this clonotype: A much larger clone lies one base from this, so it may be a read error. J is TRBJ2-7 and V is TRBV9, with D tentatively TRBD2 (5 bases). The ends were cut back, 0 bases at V and 2 bases at J, with 6 bases in the middle. The CDR3 extends over 13 amino acids. Germline loops: CDR1 SGDLS, CDR2 YYNGEE. The CDR3 protein is CASSVAEAYEQYF. The CDR3 nucleotides read TGTGCCAGCAGCGTAGCGGAGGCCTACGAGCAGTACTTC.

This clonotype has at least ten counts. This chain uses TRBV6-5 with TRBJ2-2; D is ambiguous. The CDR3 loop spans 13 amino acids. V lost 2 bases to trimming and J lost 3 bases, with 4 bases between them. Germline values: CDR1 MNHEY, CDR2 SVGAGI. The CDR3 coding sequence is TGTGCCAGCAGTTACCAAGACACCGGGGAGCTGTTTTTT. It translates to CASSYQDTGELFF.

This clonotype was detected a few times. The rearrangement joins TRBV10-3 to TRBJ1-1; D uncertain. Looked up from germline, CDR1 is ENHRY and CDR2 is SYGVKD. The CDR3 loop spans 16 amino acids. Between the trimmed V and J ends, which lost 2 bases and 1 base, there was a span of 14 bases. DNA of the CDR3: TGTGCCATCAGTGAGAGTTGGAAGAGTCCGAACACTGAAGCTTTCTTT. It translates to CAISESWKSPNTEAFF.

J is TRBJ2-5 and V is TRBV30; D is unclear. Germline loops: CDR1 GTSNPN, CDR2 SVGIG (reference sequence). Trimming removed 2 bases at V and 1 base at J, with 11 bases between. CDR3 length: 14 residues. The DNA of the CDR3 is TGTGCCTGGAGTAGGTCGGATATCCAAGAGACCCAGTACTTC. It encodes CAWSRSDIQETQYF.

This chain connects TRBV6-5 to TRBJ2-5; D gene ambiguous. The end of the DNA aligns better with TRBJ2-7, so the J call may be wrong. This CDR3 spans 14 amino acids. The V gene's germline CDR1 is MNHEY and CDR2 SVGAGI. DNA for the CDR3: TGTGCCAGCAGTTACCCGCACCAGAACTACGAGCAGTACTTC. Its protein is CASSYPHQNYEQYF.